One sample yielded the 12 T cell receptor beta chains listed below, sequenced in a study of glioma-infiltrating T cells. TCR alpha and beta CDR3 regions were amplified from RNA using iRepertoire nested multiplex PCR. A single record per CDR3 protein comes from TCRdb applying MiXCR to the multiplex PCR reads. The sample has over 80,000 distinct CDR3 sequences, about 37% seen once; the top ten hold roughly two fifths. Sequences were obtained from glioma tissue, nonneoplastic brain tissue, or PBMCs (not recorded which). These receptors were taken from a human donor with low-grade glioma or glioblastoma, undergoing nonglioma brain surgery, or in good health (not recorded which).

This clonotype was observed many times. The rearrangement links TRBV18 to TRBJ2-1; 7 bases match TRBD1. The V and J ends lost 3 bases and 10 bases, in that order; junction bases with no gene match: 9. Germline values: CDR1 KGHSH, CDR2 LQKENI. CDR3 size: 14 residues. The CDR3 region is CASSPGQRTGEQFF. In DNA form, the CDR3 reads TGTGCCAGCTCACCGGGACAGCGAACAGGCGAGCAGTTCTTC.

This clonotype has ten or more counts. The chain recombines TRBV28 with TRBJ1-5; D is ambiguous. V was shortened by 6 bases and J by 0 bases, with 6 bases between the two germline ends. In germline, CDR1 is MDHEN, CDR2 SYDVKM. The CDR3 is 13 residues long. The CDR3 reads CASSSDSNQPQHF. The CDR3 nucleotides are TGTGCCAGCAGCTCGGATAGCAATCAGCCCCAGCATTTT.

On this clonotype: This clone may be a read error of a much larger clone one base away. The rearrangement uses TRBV3-1 and TRBJ1-2, with D uncertain. The germline V and J ends were trimmed by 1 base and 7 bases, with 7 bases remaining between them. Germline-derived CDR1 and CDR2 are LGHDT and YNNKEL (reference sequence). This CDR3 contains 12 residues. CDR3 loop: CASSQAGCGYTF. CDR3 in DNA: TGTGCCAGCAGCCAAGCGGGGTGTGGCTACACCTTC.

V and J are TRBV28 and TRBJ1-2; TRBD1 agrees at 7 bases. Per germline, CDR1 MDHEN and CDR2 SYDVKM. The CDR3 contains 16 residues. V lost 6 bases to trimming and J lost 5 bases; unmatched junction nucleotides: 15. In DNA form, the CDR3 reads TGTGCCAGCAGGGAGATCCGGGCCGACAGGGCTTATGGCTACACCTTC. Its translation is CASREIRADRAYGYTF.

This clonotype was counted many times. This chain joins TRBV7-9 and TRBJ1-4; 8 bases line up with TRBD1. Germline CDR1 reads SEHNR; CDR2 reads FQNEAQ (reference sequence). The CDR3 consists of 15 residues. V lost 5 bases to trimming and J lost 6 bases; unmatched junction nucleotides: 8. The CDR3 DNA follows: TGTGCCAGCAGCGCCCCAGGGGGCGGTCATGAAAAACTGTTTTTT. It specifies CASSAPGGGHEKLFF.

This clonotype appeared many times. V usage is TRBV5-1 and J usage is TRBJ2-7, with TRBD2 as a possible D gene (5 bases). The CDR3 loop spans 14 amino acids. Germline values: CDR1 SGHRS, CDR2 YFSETQ. The germline V and J ends were trimmed by 0 bases and 7 bases, with 14 bases remaining between them. CDR3 nucleotides: TGCGCCAGCAGCTTGGTTGCAACATCGGGGGAGCAGTACTTC. Amino acids: CASSLVATSGEQYF.

This clonotype has ten or more counts. V usage is TRBV6-4 and J usage is TRBJ2-7; D is possibly TRBD2 (7 bases). The CDR3 spans 15 residues. In germline, CDR1 is MRHNA, CDR2 SNTAGT. Trimming stripped 4 bases from V and 3 bases from J, with 16 bases between. The CDR3 coding sequence is TGTGCCAGCAGTGTTGTTGCGGGGGCTATCTACGAGCAGTACTTC. Protein product: CASSVVAGAIYEQYF.

Concerning this clonotype: The junction differs from germline at one of its ends, possibly a read error. The rearrangement links TRBV6-2 or TRBV6-3 to TRBJ1-4; D is uncertain. The CDR3 covers 15 residues. Germline CDR1 MNHEY, CDR2 SVGEGT. In DNA, the CDR3 is TGTGCCAGCAGTGATAGCACAGCAACTCATGAAAAACTGCCTTTT. This codes for CASSDSTATHEKLPF.

The chain is built from TRBV18 and TRBJ2-1; D may be TRBD1 (6 bases). The CDR3 covers 16 residues. V lost 0 bases and J 4 bases, leaving 13 bases between the germline ends. CDR1 KGHSH and CDR2 LQKENI come from the germline V gene. In DNA, the CDR3 is TGTGCCAGCTCACCACCGTGCAGGGGCCCTTACAATGAGCAGTTCTTC. Translated, it gives CASSPPCRGPYNEQFF.

Concerning this clonotype itself: In this CDR3 the conserved last residue, phenylalanine or tryptophan, is missing, so a read error is likely. The CDR3 here is CSAWDGSYKQYL. The CDR3 DNA reads as TGCAGTGCTTGGGACGGCTCCTACAAGCAGTACCTC. The J gene is TRBJ2-7, the V gene TRBV20-1, with D tentatively TRBD1 or TRBD2 (5 bases each). Per germline, CDR1 DFQATT and CDR2 SNEGSKA (reference sequence). CDR3 size: 12 residues.

This clonotype was observed many times. This chain links TRBV7-9 with TRBJ2-7, with D possibly TRBD1 on 5 matching bases. The germline CDR1 and CDR2 sequences are SEHNR and FQNEAQ (reference sequence). The CDR3 is made up of 12 amino acids. V lost 6 bases and J lost 7, with 13 bases in between. The CDR3 region is CASRYQGGEQYF. The DNA of the CDR3 is TGTGCCAGCAGATATCAGGGCGGAGAGCAGTACTTC.

Points on this clonotype: This may arise from a read error, as a much more abundant clone is one base away. This chain links TRBV19 with TRBJ2-2, with D unclear. Germline CDR1 is LNHDA and CDR2 is SQIVND (reference sequence). The CDR3 length is 12 residues. The CDR3 loop is CVTLRSTGELFF. The CDR3 DNA is TGTGTCACTCTACGCTCCACCGGGGAGCTGTTTTTT.